This T cell receptor beta chain was identified in a study of post-analysis software for immune sequencing data. Looking at the study overall: Patients with relapsing-remitting, secondary progressive and progressive-relapsing multiple sclerosis courses were all represented.

Each TCR beta cDNA library carried unique molecular identifiers. From about 1 to 10 million T cells, 450,000 to 550,000 cDNA molecules were obtained. TCRdb re-called the PCR reads with MiXCR, one entry per CDR3 protein. Of roughly 620,000 distinct CDR3 sequences in the sample, roughly 45% are singletons; the top ten hold 1.7%. Whole-study results and caveats: Diversity measured as normalized Chao1 was significantly lower in multiple sclerosis patients than in controls. F-measure co-clustering was strong for batch-matched samples. Patients showed TRBV5-6, TRBV5-1 and TRBV20-1 among a handful of TRBV segments more frequent than in controls.

The germline V gene encodes CDR1 SEHNR and CDR2 FQNEAQ (reference sequence). This CDR3 has 13 residues. Comment on this clonotype: Its antigen is not identified.

The rearrangement uses TRBV7-9 and TRBJ2-1; D call uncertain. With the DNA end fitting TRBJ2-7 better, the J assignment may be wrong. The origin of this receptor is a girl between 10 and 17 years old with multiple sclerosis. The sample consisted of blood. The CDR3 here is CASSLVQYNEQYF. In DNA form, the CDR3 reads TGTGCCAGCAGCTTAGTCCAATACAATGAGCAGTACTTC.